The 30 T cell receptor beta chains below come from one sample, sequenced in a study of cytomegalovirus exposure and HLA in healthy donors. Both 60 Vbeta primers and 13 Jbeta primers went into the PCR. Profiled with immunoSEQ multiplex PCR; TCRdb holds only in-frame clones, not every one. The ten most abundant clones cover 2.2% of a sample with some 150,000 clones. Specimen: PBMCs. These TCRs come from a woman under 30 in good health and CMV-seronegative.

The rearrangement uses TRBV7-9 and TRBJ2-5, with D possibly TRBD2 on 6 matching bases. This CDR3 is built from 15 residues. The V gene lost 1 base and the J gene lost 5 bases, with 14 bases spanning the gap. Germline assignment: CDR1 SEHNR and CDR2 FQNEAQ (reference sequence). The CDR3 region has the DNA TGTGCCAGCAGCTTAGTTGCGGGAATTAGCGAGACCCAGTACTTC. It yields the protein CASSLVAGISETQYF. Full variable domain (missing parts from reference TRBV7-9 and TRBJ2-5): DTGVSQNPRHKITKRGQNVTFRCDPISEHNRLYWYRQTLGQGPEFLTYFQNEAQLEKSRLLSDRFSAERPKGSFSTLEIQRTEQGDSAMYLCASSLVAGISETQYFGPGTRLLVL.

The chain couples TRBV4-1 to TRBJ2-7; TRBD1 aligns across 8 bases. V lost 1 base and J lost 0; bases outside the gene matches: 5. Germline CDR1 MGHRA, CDR2 YSYEKL. The CDR3 length is 16 residues. The CDR3 region is CASSQGRDRYSYEQYF. For the CDR3, the DNA is TGCGCCAGCAGCCAAGGCCGGGACAGGTACTCCTACGAGCAGTACTTC.

The V gene is TRBV29-1, the J gene TRBJ2-5; tentative D call: TRBD1 (5 bases). Germline assignment: CDR1 SQVTM and CDR2 ANQGSEA. The CDR3 length is 12 residues. The V gene lost 6 bases and the J gene lost 7 bases, with 15 bases spanning the gap. The CDR3 DNA is TGCAGCGTCGGTGACCGTACAGGGACCCAGTACTTC. Its protein product is CSVGDRTGTQYF.

The CDR3 region has the DNA TGTGCCAGCAGCCTTGGGACAGGGGGTGGAAACACCATATATTTT. Amino acid sequence: CASSLGTGGGNTIYF. The chain links TRBV5-4 to TRBJ1-3, with TRBD1 matching over 11 bases. CDR3 size: 15 residues. V dropped 4 bases and J dropped 3; count of bases not matched to a gene: 3. In germline, CDR1 is SGHNT, CDR2 YYREEE (reference sequence).

The chain uses TRBV18 and TRBJ1-5, with D hard to call. This CDR3 comprises 14 residues. Per germline, CDR1 KGHSH and CDR2 LQKENI. Between the trimmed V and J ends, which lost 6 bases and 2 bases, there was a span of 11 bases. The CDR3 DNA sequence: TGTGCCAGCTCCGCGGGAGGAGGCAATCAGCCCCAGCATTTT. This encodes CASSAGGGNQPQHF.

The chain uses TRBV7-6 and TRBJ1-1; D gene uncertain. CDR1 is SGHVS, CDR2 FNYEAQ, per germline. Deletions cut 1 base from V and 1 base from J, with 10 bases between. The CDR3 has 15 residues. The CDR3 nucleotides are TGTGCCAGCAGCTTAGGGGCAGATACGAACACTGAAGCTTTCTTT. Residues: CASSLGADTNTEAFF.

The V and J genes are TRBV14 and TRBJ2-2, with 10 nucleotides matching TRBD2. Germline assignment: CDR1 SGHDN and CDR2 FVKESK. The CDR3 has 16 residues. V gave up 3 bases and J gave up 4 bases; unmatched junction bases: 5. CDR3 loop: CASSQRGLAATGELFF. Written as DNA, the CDR3 is TGTGCCAGCAGCCAGCGAGGACTAGCGGCCACCGGGGAGCTGTTTTTT. The full variable domain, in which reference TRBV14 and TRBJ2-2 provide the parts outside the CDR3, is EAGVTQFPSHSVIEKGQTVTLRCDPISGHDNLYWYRRVMGKEIKFLLHFVKESKQDESGMPNNRFLAERTGGTYSTLKVQPAELEDSGVYFCASSQRGLAATGELFFGEGSRLTVL.

The chain employs TRBV13 and TRBJ1-6; tentatively, D is TRBD1 (6 bases). This CDR3 comprises 16 residues. In germline, CDR1 is PRHDT, CDR2 FYEKMQ (reference sequence). Deletions cut 1 base from V and 4 bases from J, with 11 bases between. For the CDR3, the DNA is TGTGCCAGCAGCTTAGAGCAGGGGCGGTATAATTCACCCCTCCACTTT. This gives the protein CASSLEQGRYNSPLHF.

This chain uses TRBV5-1 with TRBJ2-5; 9 bases are shared with TRBD1. The germline V gene has CDR1 SGHRS and CDR2 YFSETQ. This CDR3 has 15 residues. The ends lost 8 bases at V and 3 bases at J; junction bases unmatched: 11. Written as DNA, the CDR3 is TGCGCCAGTGCCCGGACAGGGGAAACTAAAGAGACCCAGTACTTC. Protein product: CASARTGETKETQYF.

The chain links TRBV19 to TRBJ2-3, with TRBD2 identical over 10 bases. Germline V gene lookup returns CDR1 LNHDA and CDR2 SQIVND (reference sequence). This CDR3 comprises 18 residues. Trimming took 3 bases from V and 2 from J; bases not matched to a gene: 11. This chain's CDR3 is CASSILGASGRLTDTQYF. CDR3 nucleotides: TGTGCCAGTAGTATCTTAGGGGCTAGCGGGAGACTCACAGATACGCAGTATTTT. The whole variable domain, remainder taken from reference TRBV19 and TRBJ2-3, is DGGITQSPKYLFRKEGQNVTLSCEQNLNHDAMYWYRQDPGQGLRLIYYSQIVNDFQKGDIAEGYSVSREKKESFPLTVTSAQKNPTAFYLCASSILGASGRLTDTQYFGPGTRLTVL.

The chain couples TRBV4-1 to TRBJ1-4; 11 bases are shared with TRBD1. Germline V CDR1 and CDR2: MGHRA, YSYEKL. The trim removed 0 bases at V and 6 bases at J, leaving 0 bases unmatched. The CDR3 is 15 amino acids. The CDR3 nucleotides are TGCGCCAGCAGCCAAGAGGGACAGGGGGATGAAAAACTGTTTTTT. As protein: CASSQEGQGDEKLFF.

The chain uses TRBV6-1 and TRBJ1-5; the D gene is possibly TRBD1 (5 bases). CDR1 and CDR2 (germline): MNHNS, SASEGT. V was shortened by 4 bases and J by 6 bases, with 16 bases between the two germline ends. The CDR3 has 15 amino acids. In DNA, the CDR3 is TGTGCCAGCAGTGTTGAGCGGGACCTTCGTCAGCCCCAGCATTTT. Protein sequence: CASSVERDLRQPQHF.

The CDR3 loop is CASSHPGQGNEKLFF. The CDR3 coding sequence is TGCGCCAGCAGCCACCCGGGACAGGGGAATGAAAAACTGTTTTTT. V usage is TRBV4-1 and J usage is TRBJ1-4, with 10 bases matching TRBD1. The CDR3 sequence is 15 residues long. Germline CDR1 reads MGHRA; CDR2 reads YSYEKL. The V and J ends lost 3 bases and 5 bases, in that order; junction bases with no gene match: 3.

The CDR3 loop is CATSLPGTLNTEAFF. The CDR3 DNA is TGTGCCACCTCCCTACCCGGGACACTCAACACTGAAGCTTTCTTT. This chain uses TRBV6-6 with TRBJ1-1, with a weak D call TRBD1 (6 bases). The CDR3 extends over 15 amino acids. V lost 10 bases to trimming and J lost 2 bases, with 20 bases between them. Germline V CDR1 and CDR2: MNHNY, SVGAGI (reference sequence).

The rearrangement uses TRBV27 and TRBJ1-1; D is unclear. The V and J ends lost 0 bases and 4 bases respectively, with 9 bases between them. CDR1 is MNHEY and CDR2 is SMNVEV in the germline V gene (reference sequence). This CDR3 has 14 residues. CDR3 sequence: CASSLSLGSTEAFF. CDR3 bases: TGTGCCAGCAGTTTATCGCTCGGGAGCACTGAAGCTTTCTTT.

For the CDR3, the DNA is TGCGCCAGCAGCCAACCCGGGACTAGCGGGAACACCGGGGAGCTGTTTTTT. Its translation is CASSQPGTSGNTGELFF. The V gene is TRBV4-1, the J gene TRBJ2-2, with 11 bases aligning to TRBD2. Germline-derived CDR1 and CDR2 are MGHRA and YSYEKL. J gave up 1 base and V 2 bases, and 3 bases lay outside the gene matches. This CDR3 is 17 amino acids long.

The chain employs TRBV6-5 and TRBJ1-1; D unresolved. The CDR3 length is 12 residues. Germline V gene sequence: CDR1 MNHEY, CDR2 SVGAGI. The V gene lost 0 bases and the J gene lost 8 bases, with 7 bases spanning the gap. The CDR3 is CASSYSREEAFF. The CDR3 nucleotides read TGTGCCAGCAGTTACTCCCGAGAAGAAGCTTTCTTT.

The V gene is TRBV28, the J gene TRBJ1-1, with D maybe TRBD1 (5 bases). The CDR3 extends over 14 amino acids. Trimming stripped 5 bases from V and 7 bases from J, with 17 bases between. Germline CDR1 and CDR2: MDHEN and SYDVKM. The CDR3 nucleotides are TGTGCCAGCAGTGCCCCCACAGAAGGGGTTGAAGCTTTCTTT. This sequence encodes CASSAPTEGVEAFF.

The rearrangement links TRBV11-2 to TRBJ1-6, with a possible D match to TRBD1 (5 bases). The V gene's germline CDR1 is SGHAT and CDR2 FQNNGV. Trimming left V 3 bases short and J 0 bases short, with 9 bases between. The CDR3 is 16 amino acids. CDR3 amino acids: CASSFRGSSYNSPLHF. CDR3 nucleotides: TGTGCCAGCAGCTTTAGGGGCAGCTCCTATAATTCACCCCTCCACTTT.

In DNA, the CDR3 is TGCGCCAGCAGCTTCTTACAGGGCAACACTGAAGCTTTCTTT. Encoded protein: CASSFLQGNTEAFF. V is TRBV5-1 and J is TRBJ1-1, with a weak D call TRBD1 (6 bases). The germline V gene encodes CDR1 SGHRS and CDR2 YFSETQ. Trimming left V 2 bases short and J 2 bases short, with 10 bases between. The CDR3 is 14 amino acids.

The chain uses TRBV10-1 and TRBJ2-7, with D perhaps TRBD1 (6 bases). This CDR3 has 13 residues. V shed 7 bases and J shed 2 bases, with 12 bases lying between them. The germline V gene encodes CDR1 WNHNN and CDR2 SYGVQD (reference sequence). CDR3 region: CASTPWGPYEQYV. CDR3 bases: TGCGCCAGCACCCCCTGGGGGCCCTACGAGCAGTACGTC.

With respect to this clone: This sample includes further DNA sequences coding for the same CDR3. J is TRBJ2-3 and V is TRBV11-3, with TRBD2 matching over 9 bases. V shed 4 bases, J shed 3 bases, and the junction held 2 bases outside the gene matches. The CDR3 has 14 amino acids. Germline lookup yields CDR1 SGHNT and CDR2 YENEEA. The CDR3 DNA sequence: TGTGCCAGCAGCTCCGGACTAGCGACAGATACGCAGTATTTT. It encodes CASSSGLATDTQYF.

The CDR3: CASSHPDRHEAFF. The CDR3 DNA sequence: TGTGCCAGCAGCCACCCGGACAGGCATGAAGCTTTCTTT. The chain joins TRBV5-4 to TRBJ1-1; 7 positions agree with TRBD1. V lost 4 bases and J lost 7; bases outside the gene matches: 7. The CDR3 loop spans 13 amino acids. Germline V gene lookup returns CDR1 SGHNT and CDR2 YYREEE (reference sequence).

CDR3 residues: CASSLQGGNEQYF. The CDR3 DNA follows: TGTGCCAGCAGCTTGCAGGGAGGGAACGAGCAGTACTTC. V is TRBV5-6 and J is TRBJ2-7; 7 bases are shared with TRBD2. J was trimmed by 5 bases and V by 1 base; bases with no gene match: 3. This CDR3 is 13 amino acids long. Germline CDR1 is SGHDT and CDR2 is YYEEEE.

The rearrangement joins TRBV7-2 to TRBJ2-7; TRBD1 matches at 7 bases. This CDR3 region has 14 residues. CDR1 is SGHTA and CDR2 is FQGNSA in the germline V gene. V lost 5 bases to trimming and J lost 3 bases; unmatched junction nucleotides: 7. CDR3 nucleotides: TGTGCCAGCAGCCAACTAGGGACAGTCTACGAGCAGTACTTC. It is translated as CASSQLGTVYEQYF.

The chain employs TRBV5-4 and TRBJ1-6; unclear D gene. V lost 1 base to trimming and J lost 9 bases, with 8 bases between them. Germline V gene data show CDR1 as SGHNT and CDR2 as YYREEE (reference sequence). The CDR3 extends over 13 amino acids. The CDR3 sequence is CASSLFGASPLHF. The CDR3, as DNA: TGTGCCAGCAGCTTGTTTGGAGCTTCACCCCTCCACTTT.

The CDR3 DNA is TGCAGCGTTGAAGATTTTGGGACAGGAGGAGCGTACCAAGAGACCCAGTACTTC. It codes for CSVEDFGTGGAYQETQYF. The chain couples TRBV29-1 to TRBJ2-5, with 8 bases fitting TRBD1. Germline trimming cut 0 bases from V and 0 bases from J; bases unmatched to any gene: 12. Germline CDR1 reads SQVTM; CDR2 reads ANQGSEA. This CDR3 spans 18 amino acids.

V gene TRBV6-1 combines with J gene TRBJ2-2; weak D call: TRBD1 (5 bases). Trimming removed 7 bases at V and 0 bases at J, with 12 bases between. The CDR3 runs 15 residues. Germline V gives CDR1 MNHNS, CDR2 SASEGT. The CDR3 region has the DNA TGTGCCAGCATTGGATACAGGACGAACACCGGGGAGCTGTTTTTT. As protein: CASIGYRTNTGELFF.

The chain combines TRBV7-3 with TRBJ2-5; maybe TRBD2 (6 bases). Deletions cut 3 bases from V and 1 base from J, with 12 bases between. Germline values: CDR1 SGHTA, CDR2 FQGTGA. CDR3 length: 15 residues. The CDR3 coding sequence is TGTGCCAGCAGCTTGACCGGGGGAAGCCAAGAGACCCAGTACTTC. Amino acid sequence: CASSLTGGSQETQYF.

The chain couples TRBV5-8 to TRBJ2-2; D ambiguous. CDR1 SGHTS and CDR2 YDEGEE come from the germline V gene. The CDR3 consists of 12 residues. Trimming took off 2 bases at V and 5 bases at J, with 4 bases between the two ends. For the CDR3, the DNA is TGTGCCAGCAGCTTATATACCGGGGAGCTGTTTTTT. This codes for CASSLYTGELFF.